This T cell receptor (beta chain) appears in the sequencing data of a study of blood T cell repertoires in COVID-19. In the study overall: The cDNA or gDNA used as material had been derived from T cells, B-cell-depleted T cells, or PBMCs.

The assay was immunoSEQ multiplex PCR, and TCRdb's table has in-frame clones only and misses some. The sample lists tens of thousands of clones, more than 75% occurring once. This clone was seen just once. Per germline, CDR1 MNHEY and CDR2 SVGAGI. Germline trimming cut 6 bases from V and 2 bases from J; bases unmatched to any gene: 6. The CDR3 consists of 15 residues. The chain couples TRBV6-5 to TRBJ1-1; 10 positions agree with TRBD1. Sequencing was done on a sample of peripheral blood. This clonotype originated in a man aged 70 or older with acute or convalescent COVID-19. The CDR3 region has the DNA TGTGCCAGCAGCTGGAGGACAGGGGGAAACACTGAAGCTTTCTTT. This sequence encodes CASSWRTGGNTEAFF.